These T cell receptor beta chains were read from a single sample in a study of CD8 T cells in Susac syndrome. Each CDR3 protein is one row after TCRdb ran MiXCR on the immunoSEQ multiplex PCR reads. This sample carries tens of thousands of distinct CDR3 sequences, about 92% of them seen once, and the ten largest clones take roughly 0.56%. Sequencing was carried out using CD4+ T cells from PBMCs. These receptors came from a human donor with Susac syndrome. CDR3s include the opening cysteine and the closing phenylalanine or tryptophan. D genes are given only for firm matches. Not all rows give a size; the values are once, few, many and, for expanded clones, a class.

J: TRBJ2-7; V: TRBV20-1; size: .; D: TRBD1; DNA: TGCAGTGTTTCGCCCGGGACAGGGGGTGCCTACGAGCAGTACTTC; CDR3: CSVSPGTGGAYEQYF
J: TRBJ2-1; V: TRBV5-5; size: .; D: .; DNA: TGTGCCAGCAGTTCGGGACCCCTCTCCTACAATGAGCAGTTCTTC; CDR3: CASSSGPLSYNEQFF
J: TRBJ2-1; V: TRBV20-1; size: .; D: TRBD2; DNA: TGCAGTGCTAGCCCTCGGACTAGCGGATCCTACAATGAGCAGTTCTTC; CDR3: CSASPRTSGSYNEQFF
J: TRBJ2-7; V: TRBV27; size: .; D: TRBD1; DNA: TGTGCCAGCAGTTTCCGACAGGGGGCGATGCAGTACTTC; CDR3: CASSFRQGAMQYF
J: TRBJ2-5; V: TRBV6-2/TRBV6-3; size: once; D: TRBD2; DNA: TGTGCCAGCAGAGAAGGAGGAGCGGGAGGGACGGGGGAGACCCAGTACTTC; CDR3: CASREGGAGGTGETQYF
J: TRBJ2-1; V: TRBV29-1; size: .; D: TRBD2; DNA: TGCAGCGTCCACTTAGCGGGAGGGCCCAATGAGCAGTTCTTC; CDR3: CSVHLAGGPNEQFF
J: TRBJ2-3; V: TRBV7-2; size: .; D: .; DNA: TGTGCCAGCAGCTTGAGGCGGGACACAGATACGCAGTATTTT; CDR3: CASSLRRDTDTQYF
J: TRBJ2-1; V: TRBV6-1; size: .; D: .; DNA: TGTGCCAGCAGTTCGGGACTCCAGCACGACAATGAGCAGTTCTTC; CDR3: CASSSGLQHDNEQFF
J: TRBJ2-7; V: TRBV5-4; size: .; D: TRBD1; DNA: TGTGCCAGCAGCCGAGCAAGGACAGGGGGCATTTACGAGCAGTACTTC; CDR3: CASSRARTGGIYEQYF
J: TRBJ2-7; V: TRBV19; size: .; D: TRBD2; DNA: TGTGCCAGTAGGGATCTAGCGGGGGCTTACGAGCAGTACTTC; CDR3: CASRDLAGAYEQYF
J: TRBJ1-4; V: TRBV2; size: .; D: .; DNA: TGTGCCAGCAGTGGAGGGATACTGAGTCTCGAAAAACTGTTTTTT; CDR3: CASSGGILSLEKLFF
J: TRBJ2-7; V: TRBV20-1; size: .; D: TRBD2; DNA: TGCAGTGCCATCACTAGCGGGAGAGGTTACGAGCAGTACTTC; CDR3: CSAITSGRGYEQYF
J: TRBJ2-5; V: TRBV24-1; size: .; D: .; DNA: TGTGCCACCAGCACGGGACCGTTCGAGACCCAGTACTTC; CDR3: CATSTGPFETQYF
J: TRBJ2-5; V: TRBV28; size: .; D: .; DNA: TGTGCCAGCAGTTTATCAGGGGATGGAAAGACCCAGTACTTC; CDR3: CASSLSGDGKTQYF
J: TRBJ2-5; V: TRBV5-1; size: .; D: TRBD1; DNA: TGCGCCAGCAGCTTGTCAGGGGGCTTGGAGACCCAGTACTTC; CDR3: CASSLSGGLETQYF
J: TRBJ2-5; V: TRBV7-9; size: .; D: TRBD1; DNA: TGTGCCAGCAGCCCAGGACAGGCTGGGGAGACCCAGTACTTC; CDR3: CASSPGQAGETQYF
J: TRBJ1-1; V: TRBV12-3/TRBV12-4; size: .; D: .; DNA: TGTGCCAGCGGACGGGACACGGTGAACACTGAAGCTTTCTTT; CDR3: CASGRDTVNTEAFF